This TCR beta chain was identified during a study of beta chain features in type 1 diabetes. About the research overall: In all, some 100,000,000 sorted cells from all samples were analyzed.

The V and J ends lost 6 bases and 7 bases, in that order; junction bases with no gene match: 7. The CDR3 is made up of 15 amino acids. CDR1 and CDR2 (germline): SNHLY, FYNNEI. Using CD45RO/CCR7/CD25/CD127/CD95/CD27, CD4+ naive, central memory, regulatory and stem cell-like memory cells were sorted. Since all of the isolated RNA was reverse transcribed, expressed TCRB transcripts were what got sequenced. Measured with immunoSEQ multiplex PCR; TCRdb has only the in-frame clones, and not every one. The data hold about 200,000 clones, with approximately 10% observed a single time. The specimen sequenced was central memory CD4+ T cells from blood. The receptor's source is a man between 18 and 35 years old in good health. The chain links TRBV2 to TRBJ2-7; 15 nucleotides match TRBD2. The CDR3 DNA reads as TGTGCCAGCAGCGGGGGACTAGCGGGAGGAAAAGAGCAGTACTTC. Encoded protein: CASSGGLAGGKEQYF.